The 5 T cell receptor beta chains below were found in one sample sequenced in a study of early T cells in non-severe SARS-CoV-2 infection. TCRdb called the 5' RACE reads again in MiXCR, with one record for every CDR3 protein. This sample has tens of thousands of distinct CDR3 sequences, with 7.9% found just once. The sample here was whole blood, taken at baseline. The origin of the receptors is an adult who was a healthcare worker with PCR-confirmed SARS-CoV-2 infection or an uninfected control (not recorded which).

This clonotype has a count of ten or more. This chain uses TRBV6-5 with TRBJ1-2; unclear D gene. Germline V gives CDR1 MNHEY, CDR2 SVGAGI. The CDR3 contains 11 residues. V gave up 6 bases and J gave up 8 bases, with 10 bases separating them. CDR3 bases: TGTGCCAGCAGCTCTGGAGGGGGCTACACCTTC. It specifies CASSSGGGYTF.

This clonotype was recorded a few times. The chain employs TRBV12-3 or TRBV12-4 and TRBJ1-5; D not certain. The ends were cut back, 1 base at V and 6 bases at J, with 7 bases in the middle. This CDR3 is built from 13 residues. Here the CDR3 DNA reads TGTGCCAGCAGTTTAGGGTTGGGTCAGCCCCAGCATTTT. Translation gives CASSLGLGQPQHF.

The chain is built from TRBV28 and TRBJ1-6; D is undetermined. Per the germline V gene, CDR1 is MDHEN and CDR2 is SYDVKM. Trimming left V 2 bases short and J 7 bases short, with 15 bases between. The CDR3 is 16 residues long. CDR3 in amino acids: CASSLEPGQPNSPLHF. The CDR3, as DNA: TGTGCCAGCAGTTTAGAGCCAGGCCAACCCAATTCACCCCTCCACTTT.

This clonotype was recorded at least ten times. The J gene is TRBJ2-1, the V gene TRBV11-2; D is perhaps TRBD2 (5 bases). This CDR3 comprises 14 residues. The germline V and J ends were trimmed by 8 bases and 8 bases, with 19 bases remaining between them. Germline CDR1 reads SGHAT; CDR2 reads FQNNGV. The CDR3: CASATRVDSDEQFF. The CDR3 DNA is TGTGCCAGCGCGACAAGGGTGGACTCGGATGAGCAGTTCTTC.

This clonotype has at least ten counts. The rearrangement links TRBV4-3 to TRBJ2-1, with TRBD2 matching 9 bases. This CDR3 region has 17 residues. V dropped 7 bases and J dropped 2; count of bases not matched to a gene: 12. Germline loops: CDR1 LGHNA, CDR2 YSLEER. The CDR3: CASTPGQGLAAYNEQFF. Written as DNA, the CDR3 is TGCGCCAGCACCCCGGGTCAGGGACTAGCCGCCTACAATGAGCAGTTCTTC.